A selection of T cell receptor beta chains follows, all from one sample in a study of Graves' ophthalmopathy and Graves' hyperthyroidism. TCRdb itself ran the multiplex PCR reads through MiXCR, one entry per CDR3 protein. The data show about 600,000 distinct CDR3 sequences, with just under 40% seen just once and over 3.5% held by the top ten. The source material was peripheral blood or thyroid tissue (not recorded which). The receptors shown here come from an adult man with Graves' hyperthyroidism. The CDR3 runs from the conserved cysteine through the conserved F or W. Each record gives: J gene, clone size, D gene, V gene, CDR3 DNA, CDR3 protein. A D gene is named only where the DNA matches it firmly. Clone size is not always given. Where it is, it says once, few, many or a class for expanded clones.

J: TRBJ2-7; size: few; D: .; V: TRBV20-1; DNA: TGCAGTGCTAGGGGGGTGGACAGTTGGTACGAGCAGTACTTC; CDR3: CSARGVDSWYEQYF
J: TRBJ2-5; size: .; D: .; V: TRBV20-1; DNA: TGCAGTGCTAGCACGCAAGAGACCCAGTACTTC; CDR3: CSASTQETQYF
J: TRBJ2-5; size: .; D: .; V: TRBV5-4; DNA: TGTGCCAGCAGCCCACAGTCCCAGTACTTC; CDR3: CASSPQSQYF
J: TRBJ1-1; size: .; D: .; V: TRBV29-1; DNA: TGCAGCTTGGTTCCGGCCACCTTGGGGAACACTGAAGCTTTCTTT; CDR3: CSLVPATLGNTEAFF
J: TRBJ1-5; size: many; D: TRBD1; V: TRBV6-4; DNA: TGTGCCAGCAGTGTTGAAGGGGGCAGTCAGCCCCAGCATTTT; CDR3: CASSVEGGSQPQHF
J: TRBJ1-5; size: many; D: TRBD1; V: TRBV19; DNA: TGTGCCAGTAGAGACAGGGGGCGAAGCAATCAGCCCCAGCATTTT; CDR3: CASRDRGRSNQPQHF
J: TRBJ1-4; size: .; D: .; V: TRBV6-1; DNA: TGTGCCAGCAGTAGAGGACAGCGAAATGAAAAACTGTTTTTT; CDR3: CASSRGQRNEKLFF
J: TRBJ2-5; size: few; D: TRBD2; V: TRBV30; DNA: TGTGCCTGGATGTTAGCGGGGGGGCCGGGGGAGACCCAGTACTTC; CDR3: CAWMLAGGPGETQYF
J: TRBJ1-1; size: many; D: .; V: TRBV12-3/TRBV12-4; DNA: TGTGCCAGCAACCTAAGATCTACTGAAGCTTTCTTT; CDR3: CASNLRSTEAFF
J: TRBJ2-1; size: .; D: .; V: TRBV19; DNA: TGTGCCAGTAGTATAGCCAGTCTCGTGGGGGAGCATAGTGAGCAGTTCTTC; CDR3: CASSIASLVGEHSEQFF
J: TRBJ2-7; size: many; D: .; V: TRBV10-2; DNA: TGTGCCAGCAGTGGTTTGGACGAGCAGTACTTC; CDR3: CASSGLDEQYF
J: TRBJ2-3; size: many; D: .; V: TRBV25-1; DNA: TGTGCCAGCAGTGGGGGAGTGTGGGGGACAGATACGCAGTATTTT; CDR3: CASSGGVWGTDTQYF
J: TRBJ1-1; size: .; D: .; V: TRBV10-3; DNA: TGTGCCATCAGTGAGTCCCAGGGGAACACTGAAGCTTTCTTT; CDR3: CAISESQGNTEAFF
J: TRBJ1-1; size: few; D: .; V: TRBV5-4; DNA: TGTGCCAGCAGCTTGGGGGAACCAGACAAAGCTTTCTTT; CDR3: CASSLGEPDKAFF
J: TRBJ2-3; size: .; D: .; V: TRBV20-1; DNA: TGCAGTGCAAAGCCGGACAGCCTCAGCACAGATACGCAGTATTTT; CDR3: CSAKPDSLSTDTQYF
J: TRBJ1-4; size: .; D: .; V: TRBV9; DNA: TGTGCCAGCAGCGTAGCTGGGGGGGGGACCGCGGATGAAAAACTGTTTTTT; CDR3: CASSVAGGGTADEKLFF
J: TRBJ1-6; size: many; D: .; V: TRBV4-1; DNA: TGCGCCAGCAGCCAAGACGTTGGACCGCGTAATTCACCCCTCCACTTT; CDR3: CASSQDVGPRNSPLHF
J: TRBJ1-4; size: .; D: TRBD1; V: TRBV6-1; DNA: TGTGCCAGCAGTGAACGGGACAGACCCCGGGAAAAACTGTTTTTT; CDR3: CASSERDRPREKLFF
J: TRBJ2-3; size: .; D: TRBD1; V: TRBV20-1; DNA: TGCAGTGCTATCCTAGGGACAGTTGCAGATACGCAGTATTTT; CDR3: CSAILGTVADTQYF
J: TRBJ1-5; size: many; D: TRBD1; V: TRBV12-3/TRBV12-4; DNA: TGTGCCATCGGGACAGACCTAAATCAGCCCCAGCATTTT; CDR3: CAIGTDLNQPQHF
J: TRBJ1-6; size: .; D: .; V: TRBV4-2; DNA: TGTGCCAGCACCAAAGGGATTTCACCCCTCCACTTT; CDR3: CASTKGISPLHF
J: TRBJ1-1; size: many; D: .; V: TRBV7-9; DNA: TGTGCCAGCAGCTTAGTGTCCCAGGGAGGCCTGAACACTGAAGCTTTCTTT; CDR3: CASSLVSQGGLNTEAFF
J: TRBJ1-5; size: .; D: .; V: TRBV18; DNA: TGTGCCAGCTCACCATATCGGGGGAACGATCAGCCCCAGCATTTT; CDR3: CASSPYRGNDQPQHF
J: TRBJ1-2; size: .; D: TRBD1; V: TRBV29-1; DNA: TGCAGCGTTGCGGCGGGACAGGGTGCCTACACCTTC; CDR3: CSVAAGQGAYTF
J: TRBJ2-2; size: .; D: TRBD2; V: TRBV7-9; DNA: TGTGCCAGCAGCTCGCCCGGACTAGCGACTACCGGGGAGCTGTTTTTT; CDR3: CASSSPGLATTGELFF
J: TRBJ2-5; size: .; D: TRBD2; V: TRBV7-9; DNA: TGTGCCAGCAGCTTCGGACTAGCGGGAGACGGGCGAGAGACCCAGTACTTC; CDR3: CASSFGLAGDGRETQYF
J: TRBJ2-2; size: many; D: .; V: TRBV6-5; DNA: TGTGCCAGCAGTCGCGGGACGCTTAACACCGGGGAGCTGTTTTTT; CDR3: CASSRGTLNTGELFF
J: TRBJ2-5; size: many; D: .; V: TRBV6-5; DNA: TGTGCCAGCAGTTACGCGAACCAAGAGACCCAGTACTTC; CDR3: CASSYANQETQYF
J: TRBJ2-3; size: .; D: TRBD2; V: TRBV29-1; DNA: TGCAGCGACCTTGGGGACTACCGCCTGACAGATACGCAGTATTTT; CDR3: CSDLGDYRLTDTQYF
J: TRBJ2-3; size: .; D: .; V: TRBV20-1; DNA: TGCAGTGCCCGCTTCGGAGATACGCAGTATTTT; CDR3: CSARFGDTQYF
J: TRBJ2-7; size: .; D: .; V: TRBV29-1; DNA: TGCAGCGTTGACACGGGCTTCTACGAGCAGTACTTC; CDR3: CSVDTGFYEQYF
J: TRBJ2-5; size: once; D: .; V: TRBV15; DNA: TGTGCCACGAAGCTGGGGCTGGAAGAGACCCAGTACTTC; CDR3: CATKLGLEETQYF
J: TRBJ2-5; size: .; D: TRBD2; V: TRBV27; DNA: TGTGCCAGCAGGGTGCTGGGGGGGACCCAAGAGACCCAGTACTTC; CDR3: CASRVLGGTQETQYF
J: TRBJ1-5; size: many; D: .; V: TRBV19; DNA: TGTGCCAGTAGGCCCTCCGCGTTTCAGCCCCAGCATTTT; CDR3: CASRPSAFQPQHF
J: TRBJ1-3; size: .; D: .; V: TRBV3-1; DNA: TGTGCCAGCAGCCAGAGACTACAGGGAACCGGAAACACCATATATTTT; CDR3: CASSQRLQGTGNTIYF
J: TRBJ2-1; size: .; D: .; V: TRBV14; DNA: TGTGCCAGCAGCCCCGGAATAGTACATGGCAATGAGCAGTTCTTC; CDR3: CASSPGIVHGNEQFF
J: TRBJ1-2; size: once; D: .; V: TRBV29-1; DNA: TGCAGCTACGCAGGGGATGGCTACACCTTC; CDR3: CSYAGDGYTF
J: TRBJ2-7; size: once; D: TRBD2; V: TRBV5-5; DNA: TGTGCCAGCAGCGCCTCGGGGACTAGCGGAACCTACGAGCAGTACTTC; CDR3: CASSASGTSGTYEQYF
J: TRBJ2-3; size: .; D: TRBD1; V: TRBV7-6; DNA: TGTGCCAGCAGCTTAGAACAGGGGGCAGGAGATACGCAGTATTTT; CDR3: CASSLEQGAGDTQYF
J: TRBJ1-1; size: many; D: .; V: TRBV7-2; DNA: TGTGCCAGCAGCTTAGCGAGGATAGGGGGAACTGAAGCTTTCTTT; CDR3: CASSLARIGGTEAFF
J: TRBJ1-5; size: .; D: .; V: TRBV10-3; DNA: TGTGCCATCAGTGAATACCCCGGCAGCAATCAGCCCCAGCATTTT; CDR3: CAISEYPGSNQPQHF
J: TRBJ1-4; size: many; D: .; V: TRBV12-3/TRBV12-4; DNA: TGTGCCAGCACAACATACGGACGGGGTGAAAAACTGTTTTTT; CDR3: CASTTYGRGEKLFF
J: TRBJ2-3; size: few; D: TRBD2; V: TRBV20-1; DNA: TGCAGTGCTAGCGGGGGGGCAGATACGCAGTATTTT; CDR3: CSASGGADTQYF
J: TRBJ1-6; size: .; D: .; V: TRBV20-1; DNA: TGCAGTGCTAGAGATGCGGGGGACCTCTTCCACTTT; CDR3: CSARDAGDLFHF
J: TRBJ2-1; size: .; D: .; V: TRBV2; DNA: TGTGCCAGCAGTTTGAAGGAGCAGTTCTTC; CDR3: CASSLKEQFF
J: TRBJ2-6; size: few; D: TRBD2; V: TRBV7-6; DNA: TGTGCCAGCAGCTTAGAGGGCGGGGGTAACGTCCTGACTTTC; CDR3: CASSLEGGGNVLTF
J: TRBJ2-5; size: .; D: .; V: TRBV7-9; DNA: TGTGCCAGCAGCGGAGGGGTTTACGAAGAGACCCAGTACTTC; CDR3: CASSGGVYEETQYF
J: TRBJ2-5; size: .; D: .; V: TRBV19; DNA: TGTGCCAGTAGCCCTAAGGACGAGGGGGAAGAGACCCAGTACTTC; CDR3: CASSPKDEGEETQYF
J: TRBJ1-3; size: many; D: .; V: TRBV9; DNA: TGTGCCAGCAGCGGCCGGACAGGAAACACCATATATTTT; CDR3: CASSGRTGNTIYF
J: TRBJ1-6; size: few; D: .; V: TRBV28; DNA: TGTGCCAGCTTCGGCCAGGGCTATTCACCCCTCCACTTT; CDR3: CASFGQGYSPLHF
J: TRBJ1-2; size: many; D: TRBD1; V: TRBV14; DNA: TGTGCCAGCAGCCAACCCCCCCCCGGGACAGGGGATGGCTACACCTTC; CDR3: CASSQPPPGTGDGYTF
J: TRBJ2-2; size: many; D: TRBD1; V: TRBV9; DNA: TGTGCCAGCAGCGTAGGGGAAGGGGGCTCCACCGGGGAGCTGTTTTTT; CDR3: CASSVGEGGSTGELFF
J: TRBJ1-4; size: few; D: .; V: TRBV6-5; DNA: TGTGCCAGCAGTTACCGGGCCTTAAGGGATGAAAAACTGTTTTTT; CDR3: CASSYRALRDEKLFF